This TCR beta chain was captured by sequencing in a study of CD8 T cells in ankylosing spondylitis. Regarding the study as a whole: The clones that were linked to disease were reported to be significantly enriched in matched synovial fluid samples from ankylosing spondylitis patients. Ankylosing spondylitis blood appeared to be characterized by a TCR beta motif of 8 or 9 highly homologous variants. Peripheral blood held disease-linked clones only at relatively low frequency, and these were CD8+. Reports of some motif variants in reactive arthritis synovial fluid and blood predate this one.

Generation of TCR beta libraries employed quantitative 5'-RACE incorporating molecular barcodes. TCRdb redid the calling of the 5' RACE reads with MiXCR, one entry per CDR3 protein. The sample gives 350,000 to 550,000 distinct CDR3 sequences, roughly 27% of which show up once; 0.89% is in the top ten. The CDR3 is 11 residues long. Germline CDR1 and CDR2: SNHLY and FYNNEI. Trimming took off 7 bases at V and 7 bases at J, with 5 bases between the two ends. Details on this clonotype: Antigen unknown.

The sequence derives from a male donor with ankylosing spondylitis. V is TRBV2 and J is TRBJ1-6; tentatively, D is TRBD1 (5 bases). Source material: blood, either unsorted or a sorted T cell fraction (not recorded which). The CDR3 DNA reads as TGTGCCAGCAACAGGAATTCACCCCTCCACTTT. Its protein is CASNRNSPLHF.